This T cell receptor (beta chain) was recorded in a study of cytotoxic CD8 clonotypes in ibrutinib-treated CLL. About the study: Among the samples, the mean was roughly 240,000 productive templates and fewer than 95,000 productive rearrangements.

Notes on this clone: Its target is unknown.

Whole-study findings and limits: Shared public clonotypes were rare, and on treatment they either got smaller or stayed the same. Progressing patients had sampling times that differed from those of sustained-remission patients.

CDR1 is MDHEN, CDR2 SYDVKM, per germline. J gave up 0 bases and V 7 bases, and 6 bases lay outside the gene matches. The CDR3 consists of 15 residues. TCRdb's copy holds only in-frame clones and misses some; the assay was immunoSEQ multiplex PCR. The sample records about 330,000 clones, around 66% being singletons. The TCR was taken from a human donor with chronic lymphocytic leukemia. The source material was PBMCs, sampled after 36 months of ibrutinib treatment. V is TRBV28 and J is TRBJ2-7; TRBD2 matches 10 bases. CDR3 loop: CASTRGTSASYEQYF. CDR3 sequence (DNA): TGTGCCAGCACACGCGGGACTAGCGCCTCCTACGAGCAGTACTTC.